This record covers a single TCR beta chain. Profiled with immunoSEQ multiplex PCR; TCRdb holds only in-frame clones, not every one. The data show around 35,000 clones, 90% to 95% seen once. The data derive from a study of T cell clones after liver transplantation. Study-level information: TCRbeta sequencing after a pre-transplant mixed lymphocyte reaction identified graft-donor-reactive clones, later tracked in post-transplant blood.

The sequencing used CD8+ T cells from blood, collected 12 months after liver transplant. The receptor comes from a human patient who received a liver transplant. Certain T cells may be donor cells from the graft.

This CDR3 reads CASSQQGGYEQYF. CDR3 nucleotide sequence: TGTGCCAGCTCTCAACAGGGGGGTTACGAGCAGTACTTC. The chain has TRBV27 and TRBJ2-7, with 8 bases identical to TRBD1. This CDR3 contains 13 residues. The germline CDR1 and CDR2 sequences are MNHEY and SMNVEV (reference sequence). V dropped 8 bases and J dropped 4; count of bases not matched to a gene: 7.